One and the same sample provided the 19 T cell receptor beta chains below, sequenced in a study of blood T cell repertoires in COVID-19. The table came from immunoSEQ multiplex PCR; TCRdb's copy has only in-frame clones and leaves some out. The sample has over 200,000 clones, 91% seen once. Sequencing was carried out using PBMCs or T cells enriched from blood (not recorded which). Receptors were obtained from a human donor in a cohort exposed to, infected with or recovered from COVID-19 (not recorded which). The donor label of this sample is uncertain.

This sequence joins TRBV5-1 and TRBJ2-2, with D possibly being TRBD1 (6 bases). Germline V lookup: CDR1 SGHRS, CDR2 YFSETQ. V was pared by 4 bases and J by 2 bases, with 9 bases between. This CDR3 is built from 14 residues. The CDR3, as DNA: TGCGCCAGCAGCCCGGGACACAACACCGGGGAGCTGTTTTTT. Its protein is CASSPGHNTGELFF.

V is TRBV9 and J is TRBJ2-7; the match to TRBD1 covers 9 bases. V shed 2 bases and J 3 bases; nucleotides not matched to a gene: 12. Germline V CDR1 and CDR2: SGDLS, YYNGEE. There are 17 residues in the CDR3. The CDR3: CASSVHPPGQGDYEQYF. As DNA, the CDR3 is TGTGCCAGCAGCGTCCATCCCCCGGGACAGGGAGACTACGAGCAGTACTTC.

The chain carries TRBV2 and TRBJ1-1, with 10 bases lining up with TRBD1. Trimming removed 8 bases from V and 5 bases from J; junction bases left unmatched: 5. Germline CDR1 reads SNHLY; CDR2 reads FYNNEI. The CDR3 is 13 residues long. The CDR3 loop is CASGGTGDTEAFF. CDR3 nucleotides: TGTGCCAGCGGGGGGACAGGGGATACTGAAGCTTTCTTT.

V usage is TRBV21-1 and J usage is TRBJ1-3; the DNA was not compared with TRBD1, the D call given in the table. TRBV21-1 is flagged as a pseudogene. CDR3 size: 16 residues. The CDR3 region has the DNA TGTGCCAGCAGCAAACCACAGAAACACTCTGGAAACACCATATATTTT. Residues: CASSKPQKHSGNTIYF.

The chain has TRBV5-1 and TRBJ1-2; 10 bases are shared with TRBD1. With V trimmed by 4 bases and J by 6 bases, 9 bases remained unmatched. This CDR3 is 15 amino acids long. Germline V CDR1 and CDR2: SGHRS, YFSETQ. The CDR3 loop is CASSRRGQGIDGYTF. CDR3 DNA: TGCGCCAGCAGCCGTCGGGGACAGGGGATTGATGGCTACACCTTC.

The chain combines TRBV30 with TRBJ1-5; D gene uncertain. The CDR3 has 13 residues. The V end lost 3 bases, the J end lost 3 bases, and 9 bases lay between the germline ends. Germline lookup yields CDR1 GTSNPN and CDR2 SVGIG (reference sequence). CDR3 in DNA: TGTGCCTGGAGAGAGAGTTCCAATCAGCCCCAGCATTTT. Encoded protein: CAWRESSNQPQHF.

The chain has TRBV28 and TRBJ1-4; possibly TRBD1 for D (5 bases). The V end lost 7 bases, the J end lost 0 bases, and 21 bases lay between the germline ends. CDR3 length equals 18 residues. Per the germline V gene, CDR1 is MDHEN and CDR2 is SYDVKM. Here the CDR3 reads CASTPLGRLVATNEKLFF. The CDR3 nucleotides are TGTGCCAGCACCCCTTTGGGGCGGCTGGTTGCAACTAATGAAAAACTGTTTTTT.

The chain joins TRBV6-2 or TRBV6-3 to TRBJ1-5; D is ambiguous. The V and J ends lost 0 bases and 0 bases respectively, with 9 bases between them. Germline V CDR1 and CDR2: MNHEY, SVGEGT. The CDR3 totals 16 residues. For the CDR3, the DNA is TGTGCCAGCAGTTACTCGGCGGGGTATAGCAATCAGCCCCAGCATTTT. Residues: CASSYSAGYSNQPQHF.

The chain couples TRBV14 to TRBJ1-1; D remains unclear. Trimming left V 0 bases short and J 6 bases short, with 17 bases between. The CDR3 has 16 amino acids. CDR1 is SGHDN and CDR2 is FVKESK in the germline V gene. The CDR3 DNA reads TGTGCCAGCAGCCAAGATGGTGGGTCCCGGAGTGCTGAAGCTTTCTTT. Encoded protein: CASSQDGGSRSAEAFF.

The rearrangement links TRBV4-1 to TRBJ1-1; a weak D match, TRBD1 (6 bases). Between the trimmed V and J ends, which lost 2 bases and 0 bases, there was a span of 13 bases. The CDR3 consists of 16 residues. Per the germline V gene, CDR1 is MGHRA and CDR2 is YSYEKL. This CDR3 reads CASSQQGGGLNTEAFF. CDR3 coding DNA: TGCGCCAGCAGCCAACAAGGGGGGGGATTGAACACTGAAGCTTTCTTT.

The CDR3 sequence: CASSQTGVLRPLHF. The CDR3 region has the DNA TGTGCCAGCAGCCAGACAGGGGTTCTCCGCCCCCTCCACTTT. V is TRBV11-2 and J is TRBJ1-6, with TRBD1 matching 8 bases. The CDR3 totals 14 residues. Germline values: CDR1 SGHAT, CDR2 FQNNGV. V lost 5 bases to trimming and J lost 13 bases; unmatched junction nucleotides: 10.

The chain couples TRBV5-1 to TRBJ2-6, with 7 bases aligning to TRBD1. The CDR3 totals 17 residues. Germline loops: CDR1 SGHRS, CDR2 YFSETQ. Germline trimming cut 4 bases from V and 0 bases from J; bases unmatched to any gene: 7. CDR3 protein: CASSDLTGRSGANVLTF. CDR3 DNA sequence: TGCGCCAGCAGCGACCTGACAGGGCGCTCTGGGGCCAACGTCCTGACTTTC.

The chain joins TRBV14 to TRBJ1-1; TRBD1 might be the D (5 bases). CDR3 length: 17 residues. Per the germline V gene, CDR1 is SGHDN and CDR2 is FVKESK. V shed 2 bases and J shed 1 base, with 17 bases lying between them. The CDR3 loop is CASSQRFSRQTNTEAFF. The CDR3 DNA follows: TGTGCCAGCAGCCAAAGATTTTCCAGACAGACGAACACTGAAGCTTTCTTT.

The V and J genes are TRBV19 and TRBJ1-5, with D maybe TRBD1 (5 bases). Germline V CDR1 and CDR2: LNHDA, SQIVND (reference sequence). Deletions cut 1 base from V and 6 bases from J, with 10 bases between. The CDR3 loop spans 14 amino acids. CDR3 in DNA: TGTGCCAGTAGTATAGCCCAGGGTCTTCAGCCCCAGCATTTT. Translating gives CASSIAQGLQPQHF.

As regards this clone: At the DNA level, this CDR3 is encoded by other sequences in the same sample as well. The DNA of the CDR3 is TGTGCCAGTAGTATAGGTCAGATCTATGGCTACACCTTC. As protein: CASSIGQIYGYTF. V gene TRBV19 combines with J gene TRBJ1-2; D unclear. V was trimmed by 1 base and J by 4 bases, leaving 7 bases between them. Germline values: CDR1 LNHDA, CDR2 SQIVND (reference sequence). The CDR3 runs to 13 residues.

This clone was picked up one time. The CDR3 loop reads CASSQDEGARSPLHF. CDR3 DNA sequence: TGCGCCAGCAGCCAAGATGAAGGGGCGCGATCACCCCTCCACTTT. The chain employs TRBV4-1 and TRBJ1-6; tentatively, D is TRBD1 (5 bases). The V gene lost 0 bases and the J gene lost 10 bases, with 13 bases spanning the gap. In germline, CDR1 is MGHRA, CDR2 YSYEKL. There are 15 residues in the CDR3.

The chain joins TRBV11-1 to TRBJ1-1; possibly TRBD1 for D (5 bases). V lost 3 bases, J lost 1 base, and 9 bases lay in between. CDR1 and CDR2 (germline): SGHAT, FQDESV (reference sequence). This CDR3 region has 14 residues. This CDR3 reads CASSLGGENTEAFF. The CDR3, as DNA: TGTGCCAGCAGCTTGGGAGGGGAGAACACTGAAGCTTTCTTT.

The chain combines TRBV12-1 with TRBJ1-1. TRBV12-1 is listed as a pseudogene. CDR3 size: 9 residues. CDR3 DNA sequence: TGTGCCAGCAGCGCCGAGGCTTTCTTT. Amino acids: CASSAEAFF.

The chain employs TRBV15 and TRBJ2-7; D may be TRBD2 (5 bases). This CDR3 is 14 amino acids long. The V end was cut by 0 bases, the J end by 12 bases, with 18 bases between. The germline V gene encodes CDR1 LNHNV and CDR2 YYDKDF (reference sequence). The CDR3 loop reads CATSRDSGTRERYF. The CDR3 bases are TGTGCCACCAGCAGAGATAGTGGTACTAGGGAAAGGTACTTC.